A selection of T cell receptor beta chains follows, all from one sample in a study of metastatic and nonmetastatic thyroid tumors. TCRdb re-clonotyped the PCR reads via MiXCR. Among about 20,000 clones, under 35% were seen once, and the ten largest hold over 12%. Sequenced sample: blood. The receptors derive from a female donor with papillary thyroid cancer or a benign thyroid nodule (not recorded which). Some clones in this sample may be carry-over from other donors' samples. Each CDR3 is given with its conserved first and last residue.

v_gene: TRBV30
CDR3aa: CAWSGGLAITYNKQFF

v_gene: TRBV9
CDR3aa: CASSVERGQRDTQYF

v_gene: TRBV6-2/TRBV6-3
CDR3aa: CASSPGTSGSDEQFF

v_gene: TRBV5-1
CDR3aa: CASSLAYGGTSGTHTYEQYF

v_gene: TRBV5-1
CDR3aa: CASSLASDRADGYTF

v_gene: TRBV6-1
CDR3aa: CASSEGSHGKLFF

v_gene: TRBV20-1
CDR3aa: CSAIVLASTYTQYF

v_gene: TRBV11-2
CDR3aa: CASSLDMGLGLGYTF

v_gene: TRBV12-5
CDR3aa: CASGLVGMVGWGTDTQYF

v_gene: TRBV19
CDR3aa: CASYDPGYYEKLFF

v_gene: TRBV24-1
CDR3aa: CATSVTGQGARETQYF

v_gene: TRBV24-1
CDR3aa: CATSDTRRGEQFF

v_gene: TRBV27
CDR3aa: CASSQTPQNTQYF

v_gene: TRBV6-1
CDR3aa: CASTQTGAYEQYF

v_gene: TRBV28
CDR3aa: CASRGGGHTDTQYF

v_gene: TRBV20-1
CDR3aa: CSASQVGRVNTEAFF

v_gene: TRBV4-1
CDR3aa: CASGDGGRTEAFF

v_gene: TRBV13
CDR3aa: CASTTDPSGYEQYF

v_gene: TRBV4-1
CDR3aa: CDWSLLGRQPQHF

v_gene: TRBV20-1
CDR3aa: CSGHPWDTYEQYF

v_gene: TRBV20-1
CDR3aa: CSARGGPRIYEQYF

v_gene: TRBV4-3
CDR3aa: CASSQGDIPGNTIYF

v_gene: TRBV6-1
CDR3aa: CASSERDRPGNTIYF

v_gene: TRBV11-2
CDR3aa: CASSLEQGFGYFRRAVGYTF

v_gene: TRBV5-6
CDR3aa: CASSLAVLYSPLHF

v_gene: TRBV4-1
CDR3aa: CASSQGPGGSPQYF

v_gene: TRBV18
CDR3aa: CASSPMNNEQFF

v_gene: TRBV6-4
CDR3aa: CASSETGRQPQHF

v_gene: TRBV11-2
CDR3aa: CASSPLDGSPYNEQFF

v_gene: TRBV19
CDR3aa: CASSIEDSYYYEQYF

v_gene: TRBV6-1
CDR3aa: CASSDGGVTGVSEQYF

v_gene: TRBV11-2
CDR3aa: CASSLRATSNYEQYF

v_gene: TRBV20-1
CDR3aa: CSARDQAVPVGGETQYF

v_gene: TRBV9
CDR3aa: CASSGIPGRWNYGYTF

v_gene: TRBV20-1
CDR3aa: CSARETRSNTGELFF

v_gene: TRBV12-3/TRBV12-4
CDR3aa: CASTSGTGVTEAFF

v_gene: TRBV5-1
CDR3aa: CASSLLAGVTLPYYNEQFF

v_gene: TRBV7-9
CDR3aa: CASSLGIAATEAFF

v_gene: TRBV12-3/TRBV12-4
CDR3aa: CASSLKYPDNEQFF

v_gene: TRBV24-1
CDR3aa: CATSDGLTEAFF

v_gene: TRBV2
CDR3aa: CASPLQREGLGEQFF

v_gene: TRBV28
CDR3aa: CASSLSSASGELFF

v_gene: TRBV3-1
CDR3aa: CASSQPQGDGYTF

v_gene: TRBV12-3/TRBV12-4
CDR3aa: CASRQTGGTTGELFF

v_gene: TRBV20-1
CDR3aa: CSDTEAGEQYF

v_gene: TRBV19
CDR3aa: CASSPRTDYYGYTF

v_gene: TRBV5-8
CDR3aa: CASSLVWGQGADTQYF

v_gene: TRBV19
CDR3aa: CASSQGLGTEAFF

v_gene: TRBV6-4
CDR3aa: CASSESESDTQYF

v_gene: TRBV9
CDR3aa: CASSVAPPGLAGVGDTQYF

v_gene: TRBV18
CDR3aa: CASSPSITEAFF

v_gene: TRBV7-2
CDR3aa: CASSFGRGETEAFF

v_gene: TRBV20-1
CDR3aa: CSARDQLGLAGVGRTDTQYF